These 8 T cell receptor beta chains came from one sample sequenced in a study of T-cell reconstitution after alpha-beta-depleted transplantation in children (dated by TCRdb to the mid-2010s). Library generation was performed with PCR. The sequencer listed for this sample is Illumina HiSeq 2500. TCR library preparation used molecular barcoding, with unique molecular identifiers applied to normalize quantification of the TCRbeta repertoire. TCRdb itself trimmed the public reads at Q25 with fastp, ran MiXCR and retained productive beta chains. CDR3 protein sequences are deduplicated, and each keeps its most common genes and DNA. The sample table holds approximately 980,000 distinct CDR3 sequences, of which under 30% were seen once. Over 25% of the sample goes to the ten largest clones. The treatment or condition label on this specimen signifies: allogeneic hematopoietic cell transplantation with graft depleted of TCRalphabeta T cells and CD19 B cells.

Sequenced here: PBMCs, mostly from graft donor cells, sampled 360 days after TCRalphabeta/CD19-depleted stem cell transplant. Source of these receptors: a boy under two years old who had a stem cell transplant for SCID, so the T cells may come from the graft donor.

The DNA of the CDR3 is TGCAGTGCGCAACCCGGTACCGGATTGTTGGAGCAGTACTTC. It is translated as CSAQPGTGLLEQYF. The gene calls are TRBV20-1 and TRBJ2-7; D gene unclear. The germline V and J ends were trimmed by 6 bases and 7 bases, with 22 bases remaining between them. The CDR3 has 14 amino acids. CDR1 and CDR2 (germline): DFQATT, SNEGSKA (reference sequence).

CDR3: CATSPGHGTEAFF. Here the CDR3 DNA reads TGTGCCACCAGCCCGGGGCACGGCACTGAAGCTTTCTTT. V and J are TRBV15 and TRBJ1-1, with a tentative D call TRBD1 (5 bases). The CDR3 has 13 residues. V dropped 5 bases and J dropped 4 bases, with 11 bases sitting between them. The germline V gene has CDR1 LNHNV and CDR2 YYDKDF (reference sequence).

The V call is TRBV18, the J call TRBJ2-3, with TRBD2 as a possible D gene (6 bases). Between the trimmed V and J ends, which lost 3 bases and 4 bases, there was a span of 20 bases. Looked up from germline, CDR1 is KGHSH and CDR2 is LQKENI. The CDR3 runs to 17 residues. For the CDR3, the DNA is TGTGCCAGCTCACCTCAGGGAGGAGGAGTGACGGCAGATACGCAGTATTTT. Protein sequence: CASSPQGGGVTADTQYF.

This clonotype was recorded a few times. The chain carries TRBV6-1 and TRBJ2-7, with D perhaps matching TRBD2 (6 bases). Germline assignment: CDR1 MNHNS and CDR2 SASEGT. The V end lost 3 bases, the J end lost 1 base, and 19 bases lay between the germline ends. CDR3 length: 17 amino acids. CDR3 DNA: TGTGCCAGCAGTGAGCGGGACGCCTCCGAGGGGTCCTACGAGCAGTACTTC. Translated, it gives CASSERDASEGSYEQYF.

This chain joins TRBV24-1 and TRBJ2-7; TRBD1 might be the D (7 bases). The V gene lost 3 bases and the J gene lost 5 bases, with 16 bases spanning the gap. Germline assignment: CDR1 KGHDR and CDR2 SFDVKD. The CDR3 length is 15 residues. The CDR3 loop is CATSDRAGGTDEQYF. CDR3 bases: TGTGCCACCAGTGATCGTGCAGGGGGGACCGACGAGCAGTACTTC.

V usage is TRBV7-9 and J usage is TRBJ2-1; no definite D call. The V gene's germline CDR1 is SEHNR and CDR2 FQNEAQ (reference sequence). CDR3 length equals 15 residues. The V end lost 3 bases, the J end lost 0 bases, and 9 bases lay between the germline ends. CDR3 DNA sequence: TGTGCCAGCAGCTTCTCCAGGAGCTCCTACAATGAGCAGTTCTTC. Amino acid sequence: CASSFSRSSYNEQFF.

This clonotype was detected only a few times. This rearrangement joins TRBV6-1 to TRBJ2-2; D may be TRBD2 (7 bases). The ends were cut back, 7 bases at V and 3 bases at J, with 15 bases in the middle. CDR3 length equals 15 residues. The germline V gene has CDR1 MNHNS and CDR2 SASEGT. CDR3 sequence: CASKHGGRDTGELFF. For the CDR3, the DNA is TGTGCCAGCAAACACGGGGGGCGAGACACCGGGGAGCTGTTTTTT.

This chain links TRBV7-7 with TRBJ2-7, with D unresolved. Germline V gene sequence: CDR1 SSHAT, CDR2 FNYEAQ (reference sequence). This CDR3 is built from 16 residues. The ends were cut back, 6 bases at V and 3 bases at J, with 21 bases in the middle. The CDR3 protein is CASSLSWRYDLYEQYF. DNA of the CDR3: TGTGCCAGCAGTCTATCGTGGCGATACGACCTCTACGAGCAGTACTTC.